This T cell receptor beta chain was profiled in a study of blood T cell repertoires in COVID-19. Study in general: Samples of COVID-19 (acute and convalescent) were obtained from the United States, Italy and Spain. T cells, B-cell-depleted T cells, or PBMCs provided the cDNA or gDNA that served as material.

Original data processing: Nucleated cell counts were estimated from reference gene primer amplification. Assay: immunoSEQ multiplex PCR; the TCRdb copy retains only in-frame clones and omits some. The V and J calls and clone size come from that table; D and trimming were worked out from the DNA. The data contain 200,000 to 250,000 clones, about 84% of them seen just once; the ten biggest clones take up 9.5% to 15%. The ends lost 1 base at V and 6 bases at J; junction bases unmatched: 2. The germline CDR1 and CDR2 sequences are MGHDK and SYGVNS. This CDR3 region has 15 residues. The clonotype originates from a human donor in a cohort sampled during active COVID-19. The sample was peripheral blood. The rearrangement links TRBV25-1 to TRBJ1-4, with TRBD1 matching 10 bases. The CDR3 reads CASSEFGTGDEKLFF. DNA for the CDR3: TGTGCCAGCAGTGAATTCGGGACAGGGGATGAAAAACTGTTTTTT.